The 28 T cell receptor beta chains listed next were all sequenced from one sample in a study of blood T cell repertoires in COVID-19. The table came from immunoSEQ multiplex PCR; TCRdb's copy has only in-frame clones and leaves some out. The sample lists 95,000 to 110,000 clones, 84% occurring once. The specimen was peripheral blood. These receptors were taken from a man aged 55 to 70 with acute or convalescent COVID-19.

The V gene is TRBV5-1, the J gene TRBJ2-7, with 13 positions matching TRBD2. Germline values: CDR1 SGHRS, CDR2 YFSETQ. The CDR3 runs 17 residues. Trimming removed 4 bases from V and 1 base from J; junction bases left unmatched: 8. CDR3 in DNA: TGCGCCAGCAGCGAAGGACTAGCGGGAGCATGGTCCTACGAGCAGTACTTC. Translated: CASSEGLAGAWSYEQYF.

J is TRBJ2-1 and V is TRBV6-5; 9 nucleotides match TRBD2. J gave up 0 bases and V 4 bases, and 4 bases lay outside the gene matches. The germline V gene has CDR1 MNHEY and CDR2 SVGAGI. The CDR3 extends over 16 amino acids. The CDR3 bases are TGTGCCAGCAGTTCTAGCGGGGCGAGCTCCTACAATGAGCAGTTCTTC. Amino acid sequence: CASSSSGASSYNEQFF.

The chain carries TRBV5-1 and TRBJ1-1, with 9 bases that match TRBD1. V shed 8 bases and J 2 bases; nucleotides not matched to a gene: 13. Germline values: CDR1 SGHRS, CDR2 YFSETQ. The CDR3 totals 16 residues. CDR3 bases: TGCGCCAGTTGGGAGCCGGGACAGGGAATCAACACTGAAGCTTTCTTT. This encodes CASWEPGQGINTEAFF.

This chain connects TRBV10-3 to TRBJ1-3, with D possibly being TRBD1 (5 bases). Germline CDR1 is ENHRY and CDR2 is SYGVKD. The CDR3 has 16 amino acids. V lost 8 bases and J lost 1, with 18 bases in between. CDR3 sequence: CAIGTGRGGSGNTIYF. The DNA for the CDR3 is TGTGCCATCGGGACTGGGAGAGGAGGATCTGGAAACACCATATATTTT.

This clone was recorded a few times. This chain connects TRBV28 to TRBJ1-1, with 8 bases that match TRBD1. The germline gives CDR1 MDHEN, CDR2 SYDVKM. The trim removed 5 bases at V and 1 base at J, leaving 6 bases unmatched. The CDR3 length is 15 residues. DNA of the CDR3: TGTGCCAGCAGTCCCAGGGGACAGGCGAACACTGAAGCTTTCTTT. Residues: CASSPRGQANTEAFF.

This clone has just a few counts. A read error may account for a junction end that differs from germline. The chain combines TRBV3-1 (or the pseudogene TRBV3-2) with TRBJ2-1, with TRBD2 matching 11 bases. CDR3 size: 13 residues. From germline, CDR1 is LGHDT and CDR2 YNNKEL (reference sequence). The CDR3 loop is CASSQDLTSGSIF. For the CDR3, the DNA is TGTGCCAGCAGCCAAGATCTTACTAGCGGGAGTATCTTC.

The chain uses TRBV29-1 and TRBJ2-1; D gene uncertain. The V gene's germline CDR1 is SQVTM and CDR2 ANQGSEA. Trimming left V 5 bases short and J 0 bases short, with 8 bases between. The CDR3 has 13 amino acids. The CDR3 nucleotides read TGCAGCGTTTCAGGAAGCTCCTACAATGAGCAGTTCTTC. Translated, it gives CSVSGSSYNEQFF.

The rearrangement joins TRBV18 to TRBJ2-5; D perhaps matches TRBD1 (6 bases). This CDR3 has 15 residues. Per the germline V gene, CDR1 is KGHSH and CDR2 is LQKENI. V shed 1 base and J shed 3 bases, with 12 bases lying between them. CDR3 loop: CASSPLVGGKETQYF. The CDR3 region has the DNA TGTGCCAGCTCACCACTCGTAGGGGGAAAAGAGACCCAGTACTTC.

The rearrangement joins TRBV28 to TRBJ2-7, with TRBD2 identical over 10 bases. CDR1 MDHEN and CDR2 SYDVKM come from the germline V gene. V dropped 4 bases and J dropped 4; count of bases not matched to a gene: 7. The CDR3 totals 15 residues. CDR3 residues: CASSSLAGITYEQYF. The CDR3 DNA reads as TGTGCCAGCAGTTCACTAGCGGGGATCACATACGAGCAGTACTTC.

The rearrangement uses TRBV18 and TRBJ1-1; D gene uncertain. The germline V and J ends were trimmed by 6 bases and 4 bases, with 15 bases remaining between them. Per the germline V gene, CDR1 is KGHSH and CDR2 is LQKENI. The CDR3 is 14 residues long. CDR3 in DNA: TGTGCCAGCTCGCCGGGATCCGTGAGCACTGAAGCTTTCTTT. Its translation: CASSPGSVSTEAFF.

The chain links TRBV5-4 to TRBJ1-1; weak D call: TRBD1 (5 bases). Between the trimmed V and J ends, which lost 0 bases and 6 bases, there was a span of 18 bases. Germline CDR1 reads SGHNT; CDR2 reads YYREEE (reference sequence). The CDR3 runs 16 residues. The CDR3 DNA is TGTGCCAGCAGCTTGGGGTTGGGGCAGTTGGTTGCTGAAGCTTTCTTT. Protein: CASSLGLGQLVAEAFF.

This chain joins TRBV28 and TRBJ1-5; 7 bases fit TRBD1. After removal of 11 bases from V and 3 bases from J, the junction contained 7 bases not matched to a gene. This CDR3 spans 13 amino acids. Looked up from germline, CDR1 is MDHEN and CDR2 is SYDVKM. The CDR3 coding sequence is TGTGCCGAACAGGGGTCCCTCAATCAGCCCCAGCATTTT. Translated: CAEQGSLNQPQHF.

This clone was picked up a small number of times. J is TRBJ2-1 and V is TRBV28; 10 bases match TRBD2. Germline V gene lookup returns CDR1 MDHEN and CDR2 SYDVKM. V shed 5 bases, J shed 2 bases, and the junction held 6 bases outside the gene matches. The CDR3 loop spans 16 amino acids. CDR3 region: CASSVAGGGTYNEQFF. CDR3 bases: TGTGCCAGCAGTGTAGCGGGAGGAGGGACCTACAATGAGCAGTTCTTC.

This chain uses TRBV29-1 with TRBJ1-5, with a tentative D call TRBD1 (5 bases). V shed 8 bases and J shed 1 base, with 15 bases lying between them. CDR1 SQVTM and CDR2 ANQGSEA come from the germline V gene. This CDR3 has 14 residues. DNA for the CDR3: TGCAGCATCCGTACCGGGGGGAGCAATCAGCCCCAGCATTTT. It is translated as CSIRTGGSNQPQHF.

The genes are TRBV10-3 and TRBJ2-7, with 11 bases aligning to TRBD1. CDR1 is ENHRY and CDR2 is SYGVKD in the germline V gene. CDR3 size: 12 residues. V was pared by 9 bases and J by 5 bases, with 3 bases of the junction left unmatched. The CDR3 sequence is CAIGQGADEQYV. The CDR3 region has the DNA TGTGCCATAGGACAGGGGGCTGACGAGCAGTACGTC.

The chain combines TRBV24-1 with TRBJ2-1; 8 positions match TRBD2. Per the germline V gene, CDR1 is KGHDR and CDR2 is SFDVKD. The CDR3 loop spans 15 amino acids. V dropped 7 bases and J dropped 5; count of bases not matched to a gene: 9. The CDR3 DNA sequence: TGTGCCACCAGCGACCCACGGGAGGGAAACAATGAGCAGTTCTTC. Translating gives CATSDPREGNNEQFF.

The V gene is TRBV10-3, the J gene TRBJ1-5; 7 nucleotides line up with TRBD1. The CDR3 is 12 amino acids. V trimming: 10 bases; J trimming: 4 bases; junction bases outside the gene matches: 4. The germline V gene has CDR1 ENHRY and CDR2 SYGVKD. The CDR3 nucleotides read TGTGCCACGGGACAGCCAAATCAGCCCCAGCATTTT. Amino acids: CATGQPNQPQHF.

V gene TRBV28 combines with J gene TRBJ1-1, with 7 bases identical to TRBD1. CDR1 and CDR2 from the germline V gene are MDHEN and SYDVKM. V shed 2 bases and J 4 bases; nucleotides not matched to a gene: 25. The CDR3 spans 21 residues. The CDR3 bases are TGTGCCAGCAGTTTAGTAGGGTGGGGTGTCGAGGGGGCGCGGGACAGCACTGAAGCTTTCTTT. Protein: CASSLVGWGVEGARDSTEAFF.

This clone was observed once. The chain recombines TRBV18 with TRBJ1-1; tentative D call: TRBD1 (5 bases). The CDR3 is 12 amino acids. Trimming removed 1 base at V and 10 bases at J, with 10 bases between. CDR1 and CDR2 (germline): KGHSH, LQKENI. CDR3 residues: CASSPRGEAAFF. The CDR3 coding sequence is TGTGCCAGCTCACCACGAGGGGAGGCAGCTTTCTTT.

Written as DNA, the CDR3 is TGTGCCACCCGGACTAGCGGGAGCAACAACGAGCAGTACTTC. Amino acids: CATRTSGSNNEQYF. V usage is TRBV6-1 and J usage is TRBJ2-7, with 13 bases matching TRBD2. The germline V gene has CDR1 MNHNS and CDR2 SASEGT. With 10 bases clipped from V and 5 bases from J, the junction kept 8 bases outside the gene matches. The CDR3 covers 14 residues.

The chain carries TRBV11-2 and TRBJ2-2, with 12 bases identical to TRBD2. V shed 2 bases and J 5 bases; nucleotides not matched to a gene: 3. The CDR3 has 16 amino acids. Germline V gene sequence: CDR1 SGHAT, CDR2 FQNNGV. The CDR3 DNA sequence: TGTGCCAGCAGCTTATTCCTAGCGGGAGGGACCGGGGAGCTGTTTTTT. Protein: CASSLFLAGGTGELFF.

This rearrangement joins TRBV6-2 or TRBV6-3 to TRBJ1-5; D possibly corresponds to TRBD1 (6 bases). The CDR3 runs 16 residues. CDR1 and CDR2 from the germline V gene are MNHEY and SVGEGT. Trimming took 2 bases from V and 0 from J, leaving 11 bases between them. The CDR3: CASSYVGQNSNQPQHF. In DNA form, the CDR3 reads TGTGCCAGCAGTTACGTCGGACAGAATAGCAATCAGCCCCAGCATTTT.

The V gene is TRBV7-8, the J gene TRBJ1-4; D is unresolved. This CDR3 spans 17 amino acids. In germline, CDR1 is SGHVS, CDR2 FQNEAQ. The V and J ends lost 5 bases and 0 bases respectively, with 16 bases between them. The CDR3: CASSAIREPATNEKLFF. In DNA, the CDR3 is TGTGCCAGCAGCGCCATCCGGGAGCCAGCAACTAATGAAAAACTGTTTTTT.

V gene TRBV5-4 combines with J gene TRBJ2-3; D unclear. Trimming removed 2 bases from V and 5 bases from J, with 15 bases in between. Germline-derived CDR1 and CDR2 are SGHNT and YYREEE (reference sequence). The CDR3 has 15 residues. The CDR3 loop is CASSLDTAPGDTQYF. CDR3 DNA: TGTGCCAGCAGCTTAGATACAGCTCCCGGAGATACGCAGTATTTT.

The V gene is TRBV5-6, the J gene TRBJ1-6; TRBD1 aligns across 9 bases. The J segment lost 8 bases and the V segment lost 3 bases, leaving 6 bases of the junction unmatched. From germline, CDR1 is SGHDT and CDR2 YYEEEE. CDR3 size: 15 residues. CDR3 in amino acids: CASSSMGQGYSPLHF. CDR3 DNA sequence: TGTGCCAGCAGCTCGATGGGACAGGGATATTCACCCCTCCACTTT.

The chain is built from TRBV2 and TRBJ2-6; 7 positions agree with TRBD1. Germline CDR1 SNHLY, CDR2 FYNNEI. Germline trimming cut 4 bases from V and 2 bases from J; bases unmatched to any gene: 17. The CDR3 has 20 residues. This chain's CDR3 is CASSGYSVGQVRAGANVLTF. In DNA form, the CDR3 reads TGTGCCAGCAGTGGTTATTCAGTTGGACAGGTCAGGGCTGGGGCCAACGTCCTGACTTTC.

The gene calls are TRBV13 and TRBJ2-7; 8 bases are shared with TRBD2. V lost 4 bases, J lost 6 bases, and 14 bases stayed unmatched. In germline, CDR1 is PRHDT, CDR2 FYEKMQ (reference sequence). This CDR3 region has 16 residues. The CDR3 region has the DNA TGTGCCAGCAGCTCGTTACCGACTAGCGCCCTGGTCGAGCAGTACTTC. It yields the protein CASSSLPTSALVEQYF.

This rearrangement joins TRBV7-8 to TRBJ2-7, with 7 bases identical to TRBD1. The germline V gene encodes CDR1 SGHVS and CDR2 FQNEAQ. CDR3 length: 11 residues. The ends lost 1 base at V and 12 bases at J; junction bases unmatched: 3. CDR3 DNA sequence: TGTGCCAGCAGCTTAGGAGACAGGGCGTACTTC. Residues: CASSLGDRAYF.